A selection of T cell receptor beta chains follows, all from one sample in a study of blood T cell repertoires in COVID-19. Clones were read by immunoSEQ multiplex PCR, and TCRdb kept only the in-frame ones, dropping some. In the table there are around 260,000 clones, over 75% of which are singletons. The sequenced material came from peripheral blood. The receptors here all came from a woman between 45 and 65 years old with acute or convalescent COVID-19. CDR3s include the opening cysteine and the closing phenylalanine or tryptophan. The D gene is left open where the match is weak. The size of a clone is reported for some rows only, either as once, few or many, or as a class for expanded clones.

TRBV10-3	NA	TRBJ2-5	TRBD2	TGTGCCATCAGTGAGGAGGGGTTGGGGGGGTCAGAGACCCAGTACTTC	CAISEEGLGGSETQYF
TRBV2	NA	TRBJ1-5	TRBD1	TGTGCCAGCAGTGAATCAGGGGGAGACAATCAGCCCCAGCATTTT	CASSESGGDNQPQHF
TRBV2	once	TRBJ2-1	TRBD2	TGTGCCAGCACCCCCGGGACTAGCGGGTTTGATGAGCAGTTCTTC	CASTPGTSGFDEQFF
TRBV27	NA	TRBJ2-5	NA	TGTGCCAGCAGTCTAACCATCCTCGGGTTGACCCTCGGGGAGACCCAGTACTTC	CASSLTILGLTLGETQYF
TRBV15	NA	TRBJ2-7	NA	TGTGCCACCAGCAGAGAGCGGGCCCTTTACGAGCAGTACTTC	CATSRERALYEQYF
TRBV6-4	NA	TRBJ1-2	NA	TGTGCCAGCAAAAAGAGTATCACAGGGAACTATGGCTACACCTTC	CASKKSITGNYGYTF
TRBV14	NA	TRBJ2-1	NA	TGTGCCAGCAGCCCTTTCAACAGGGACAAGAGTGAGCAGTTCTTC	CASSPFNRDKSEQFF
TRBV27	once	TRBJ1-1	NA	TGTGCCAGCAGGCTAGACAGGGAAGCTTTCTTT	CASRLDREAFF
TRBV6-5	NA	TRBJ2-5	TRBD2	TGTGCCAGCAGCCCCGGCGGGGGGACCAGAGAGACCCAGTACTTC	CASSPGGGTRETQYF
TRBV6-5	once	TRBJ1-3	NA	TGTGCCAGCAGTCCGGAGATCCTCGGAAACACCATATATTTT	CASSPEILGNTIYF
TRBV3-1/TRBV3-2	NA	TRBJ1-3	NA	TGTGCCAGCAGCTCGGACAATGGGGGAAACACCATATATTTT	CASSSDNGGNTIYF
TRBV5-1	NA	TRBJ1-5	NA	TGCGCCAGCAGCTTGGGAGTGCAGGACAATCAGCCCCAGCATTTT	CASSLGVQDNQPQHF
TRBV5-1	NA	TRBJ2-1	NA	TGCGCCAGCAGCACCCAAGGTGGTTACGGGAGCATAAACAATGAGCAGTTCTTC	CASSTQGGYGSINNEQFF
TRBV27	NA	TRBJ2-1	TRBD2	TGTGCCAGCAGATTCCGAGCGGGAGACAATGAGCAGTTCTTC	CASRFRAGDNEQFF
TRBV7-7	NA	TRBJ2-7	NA	TGTGCTAGCAGCCCCCGCCAGGTCTCCTACGAGCAGTACTTC	CASSPRQVSYEQYF
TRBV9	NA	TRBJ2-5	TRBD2	TGTGCCAGCAGCGTAGTGGCGGGAGGGCCCTCAGGGGAGACCCAGTACTTC	CASSVVAGGPSGETQYF
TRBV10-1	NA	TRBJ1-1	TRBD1	TGCGCCAGCAGAGCGGACAGGGGGCCCCCGAACACTGAAGCTTTCTTT	CASRADRGPPNTEAFF
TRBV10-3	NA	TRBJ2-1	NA	TGTGCCATCAGTGAGGGCCCTAGCTCCTACAATGAGCAGTTCTTC	CAISEGPSSYNEQFF
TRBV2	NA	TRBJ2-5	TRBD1	TGTGCCAGCAGTCCTCAAACAGGGGTCCAAGAGACCCAGTACTTC	CASSPQTGVQETQYF
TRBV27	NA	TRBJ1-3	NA	TGTGCCAGCAGTCCCAGACAGAGAATCTCTGGAAACACCATATATTTT	CASSPRQRISGNTIYF
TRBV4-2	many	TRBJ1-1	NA	TGTGCCAGCAGCCAGCCAGGGTGGTCAAACACTGAAGCTTTCTTT	CASSQPGWSNTEAFF
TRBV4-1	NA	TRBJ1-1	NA	TGCGCCAGCAGCCCACCGGGACTCTCTCATGAAGCTTTCTTT	CASSPPGLSHEAFF
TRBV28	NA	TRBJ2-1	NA	TGTGCCAGCAGCCTTAGACCCCAAATCGGAGGATTCAATGAGCAGTTCTTC	CASSLRPQIGGFNEQFF
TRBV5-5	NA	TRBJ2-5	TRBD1	TGTGCCAGCAGCTTCAGCCCGGGACAGGGTAGAGAGACCCAGTACTTC	CASSFSPGQGRETQYF
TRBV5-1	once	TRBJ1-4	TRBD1	TGCGCCAGCAGCCGGACAGGGGGCGGTGAAAAACTGTTTTTT	CASSRTGGGEKLFF
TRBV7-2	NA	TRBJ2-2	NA	TGTGCCAGCAGCCGTAGCCCACGGGTTTTCCGGGAGCTGTTTTTT	CASSRSPRVFRELFF
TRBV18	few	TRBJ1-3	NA	TGTGCCAGCTCACCTGACAGAGCTGGAAACACCATATATTTT	CASSPDRAGNTIYF
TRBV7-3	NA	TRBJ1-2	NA	TGTGCCAGCAGCACAACAGGCGATGCTAACTATGGCTACACCTTC	CASSTTGDANYGYTF
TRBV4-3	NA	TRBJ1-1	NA	TGCGCCAGCAGCCAGACAGCCATGAACACTGAAGCTTTCTTT	CASSQTAMNTEAFF
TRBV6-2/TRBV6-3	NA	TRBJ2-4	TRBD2	TGTGCCAGCAGCCAAGCGGGGGGCACCGAAAACATTCAGTACTTC	CASSQAGGTENIQYF
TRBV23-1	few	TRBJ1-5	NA	TGCGCCAGCAGTCAATCTCTTTGGCCAGGGTATCAGCCCCAGCATTTT	CASSQSLWPGYQPQHF
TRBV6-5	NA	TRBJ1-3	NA	TGTGCCACCGAGTCCGGAAACACCATATATTTT	CATESGNTIYF
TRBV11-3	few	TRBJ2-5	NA	TGTGCCAGCAGCTTAAGTACAGGTCAAGAGACCCAGTACTTC	CASSLSTGQETQYF
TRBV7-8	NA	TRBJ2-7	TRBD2	TGTGCCAGCAGCTTAGGGGCGGGAGGCCCCTACGAGCAGTACTTC	CASSLGAGGPYEQYF
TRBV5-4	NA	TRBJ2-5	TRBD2	TGTGCCAGCAGCTTATACTCGGGAGGCCAAGAGACCCAGTACTTC	CASSLYSGGQETQYF
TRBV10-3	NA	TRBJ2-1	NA	TGTGCCATCAGTGAGCCCCACGGTAATGAGCAGTTCTTC	CAISEPHGNEQFF
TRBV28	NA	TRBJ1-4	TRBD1	TGTGCCAGCAGCCGACAGGGGGCTCGGATTGAAAAACTGTTTTTT	CASSRQGARIEKLFF
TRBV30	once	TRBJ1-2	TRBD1	TGTGCCTGGAGCGCTGACAGGGGTGGCTACACCTTC	CAWSADRGGYTF
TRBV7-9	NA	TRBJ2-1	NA	TGTGCCAGCAGCCCCAACAGGGATTACAATGAGCAGTTCTTC	CASSPNRDYNEQFF
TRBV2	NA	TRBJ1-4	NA	TGTGCCAGCAGTGATGATCCCGACGGGGGGGCGACTAATGAAAAACTGTTTTTT	CASSDDPDGGATNEKLFF
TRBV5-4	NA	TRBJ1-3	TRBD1	TGTGCCAGCAGCTCGCAGACAGGGGCCAAAAACACCATATATTTT	CASSSQTGAKNTIYF